The 29 T cell receptor beta chains listed next were all sequenced from one sample in a study of cytotoxic CD8 clonotypes in ibrutinib-treated CLL. Sequencing was performed with immunoSEQ multiplex PCR; in TCRdb, only in-frame clones are kept and a portion is missing. Found here are hundreds of thousands of clones, 70% of them singletons; the top ten hold 15%. This specimen consisted of PBMCs, obtained after 24 months of ibrutinib treatment. Receptors originate from a human donor with chronic lymphocytic leukemia.

This clone was seen only a few times. The chain is built from TRBV6-1 and TRBJ2-5; D is undetermined. The V gene's germline CDR1 is MNHNS and CDR2 SASEGT. CDR3 length: 13 residues. With 3 bases removed from V and 0 bases from J, the gap between germline ends came to 5 bases. The CDR3 region has the DNA TGTGCCAGCAGTGACCAGTACCAAGAGACCCAGTACTTC. This codes for CASSDQYQETQYF.

This clone occurred a few times. The chain employs TRBV9 and TRBJ1-1, with TRBD1 matching 7 bases. Germline V lookup: CDR1 SGDLS, CDR2 YYNGEE. Trimming took 4 bases from V and 6 from J; bases not matched to a gene: 9. The CDR3 covers 14 residues. The CDR3 reads CASSPPGGGAEAFF. As DNA, the CDR3 is TGTGCCAGCAGCCCACCAGGGGGGGGCGCTGAAGCTTTCTTT.

The chain uses TRBV7-9 and TRBJ2-1, with 11 nucleotides matching TRBD2. The CDR3 loop spans 15 amino acids. V shed 5 bases and J 5 bases; nucleotides not matched to a gene: 5. Germline V CDR1 and CDR2: SEHNR, FQNEAQ (reference sequence). The CDR3 sequence: CASSDTSGSNNEQFF. The CDR3 coding sequence is TGTGCCAGCAGCGATACTAGCGGGAGTAACAATGAGCAGTTCTTC.

The J gene is TRBJ2-7, the V gene TRBV11-2; 9 bases match TRBD1. The ends lost 3 bases at V and 7 bases at J; junction bases unmatched: 7. The CDR3 sequence is 14 residues long. The V gene's germline CDR1 is SGHAT and CDR2 FQNNGV. This CDR3 reads CASSFSDRGNEQYF. The CDR3 nucleotides are TGTGCCAGCAGCTTTTCAGACAGGGGGAATGAGCAGTACTTC.

V and J are TRBV27 and TRBJ1-5, with 8 bases that match TRBD1. From germline, CDR1 is MNHEY and CDR2 SMNVEV (reference sequence). Trimming at V came to 5 bases and at J to 6 bases, leaving 6 bases not matched to a gene. This CDR3 is built from 14 residues. Written as DNA, the CDR3 is TGTGCCAGCAGTGAAACAGGGGGATTTCAGCCCCAGCATTTT. It yields the protein CASSETGGFQPQHF.

The J gene is TRBJ1-4, the V gene TRBV28; D might be TRBD1 (5 bases). The CDR3 has 15 residues. V was clipped by 10 bases and J by 4 bases, with 19 bases between them. The germline CDR1 and CDR2 sequences are MDHEN and SYDVKM. The CDR3 loop is CATSIGAENNEKLFF. CDR3 nucleotide sequence: TGTGCCACCTCGATTGGGGCGGAAAATAATGAAAAACTGTTTTTT.

This clone appeared once. The rearrangement joins TRBV19 to TRBJ1-2; D is uncertain. CDR1 and CDR2 from the germline V gene are LNHDA and SQIVND (reference sequence). The CDR3 runs to 15 residues. Trimming took 0 bases from V and 4 from J, leaving 12 bases between them. CDR3 bases: TGTGCCAGTAGTATAGAAGAGGGCGCGGCCTATGGCTACACCTTC. Its protein is CASSIEEGAAYGYTF.

The V gene is TRBV11-1, the J gene TRBJ2-5; no clear D. CDR3 length: 11 amino acids. Trimming cost V 4 bases and J 0 bases, with 0 bases left between them. Germline CDR1 reads SGHAT; CDR2 reads FQDESV (reference sequence). The CDR3 nucleotides read TGTGCCAGCAGCTACCAAGAGACCCAGTACTTC. Residues: CASSYQETQYF.

The chain is built from TRBV18 and TRBJ1-1; D gene ambiguous. Trimming cost V 5 bases and J 3 bases, with 10 bases left between them. Germline V gene data show CDR1 as KGHSH and CDR2 as LQKENI. The CDR3 is 13 amino acids. CDR3 nucleotides: TGTGCCAGCTCATCCCGCATGGACACTGAAGCTTTCTTT. It specifies CASSSRMDTEAFF.

V usage is TRBV7-8 and J usage is TRBJ2-7, with TRBD2 matching over 15 bases. The J segment lost 6 bases and the V segment lost 4 bases, leaving 4 bases of the junction unmatched. Germline V lookup: CDR1 SGHVS, CDR2 FQNEAQ. The CDR3 spans 15 residues. This CDR3 is CASSSGLAGGGEQYF. CDR3 nucleotide sequence: TGTGCCAGCAGCTCGGGACTAGCGGGAGGCGGCGAGCAGTACTTC.

This clone is a singleton in its sample. The V and J genes are TRBV14 and TRBJ2-5; possibly TRBD1 for D (6 bases). The CDR3 has 16 amino acids. CDR1 and CDR2 from the germline V gene are SGHDN and FVKESK. Deletions cut 4 bases from V and 0 bases from J, with 15 bases between. CDR3 region: CASSPQGLGYQETQYF. The CDR3 DNA reads TGTGCCAGCAGCCCGCAGGGGTTGGGGTACCAAGAGACCCAGTACTTC.

The chain couples TRBV2 to TRBJ2-3; possibly TRBD2 for D (5 bases). V was shortened by 0 bases and J by 4 bases, with 11 bases between the two germline ends. In germline, CDR1 is SNHLY, CDR2 FYNNEI. The CDR3 is made up of 15 amino acids. The CDR3: CASSEAWTVSDTQYF. The DNA for the CDR3 is TGTGCCAGCAGTGAAGCGTGGACTGTCTCAGATACGCAGTATTTT. The full variable domain, in which reference TRBV2 and TRBJ2-3 provide the parts outside the CDR3, is EPEVTQTPSHQVTQMGQEVILRCVPISNHLYFYWYRQILGQKVEFLVSFYNNEISEKSEIFDDQFSVERPDGSNFTLKIRSTKLEDSAMYFCASSEAWTVSDTQYFGPGTRLTVL.

J is TRBJ2-3 and V is TRBV6-1; the D call may be TRBD1 or TRBD2 (5 bases each). The CDR3 has 16 residues. V was trimmed by 2 bases and J by 1 base, leaving 13 bases between them. Germline CDR1 is MNHNS and CDR2 is SASEGT. The CDR3 reads CASSERGASRTDTQYF. CDR3 DNA sequence: TGTGCCAGCAGTGAACGAGGGGCCTCGCGCACAGATACGCAGTATTTT.

V is TRBV11-3 and J is TRBJ2-2; 11 bases line up with TRBD1. V lost 5 bases to trimming and J lost 8 bases; unmatched junction nucleotides: 7. This CDR3 contains 15 residues. The V gene's germline CDR1 is SGHNT and CDR2 YENEEA. The CDR3 sequence: CASSLGQGGSGELFF. CDR3 coding DNA: TGTGCCAGCAGCCTGGGACAGGGGGGTTCGGGGGAGCTGTTTTTT.

The rearrangement links TRBV6-6 to TRBJ2-7; D perhaps matches TRBD1 (5 bases). This CDR3 spans 15 amino acids. V was cut by 5 bases and J by 4 bases, with 18 bases left in between. Germline-derived CDR1 and CDR2 are MNHNY and SVGAGI (reference sequence). In nucleotides, the CDR3 is TGTGCCAGCAGTGACAGCATAACGTCGGTTTACGAGCAGTACTTC. Translating gives CASSDSITSVYEQYF.

The V gene is TRBV27, the J gene TRBJ2-7; D ambiguous. With 0 bases removed from V and 6 bases from J, the gap between germline ends came to 9 bases. The CDR3 spans 13 residues. Germline V gives CDR1 MNHEY, CDR2 SMNVEV (reference sequence). The CDR3, as DNA: TGTGCCAGCAGTTTATCGGCCCGAGGCGAGCAGTACTTC. As protein: CASSLSARGEQYF.

The chain carries TRBV28 and TRBJ1-1; 9 bases fit TRBD1. The germline V gene encodes CDR1 MDHEN and CDR2 SYDVKM. This CDR3 has 15 residues. The J segment lost 5 bases and the V segment lost 5 bases, leaving 9 bases of the junction unmatched. CDR3 region: CASSGGQGITTEAFF. For the CDR3, the DNA is TGTGCCAGCAGTGGAGGACAGGGGATTACGACTGAAGCTTTCTTT.

The genes are TRBV28 and TRBJ1-1; maybe TRBD1 (6 bases). Germline V gene data show CDR1 as MDHEN and CDR2 as SYDVKM. V was pared by 6 bases and J by 0 bases, with 14 bases between. This CDR3 is built from 15 residues. CDR3 in amino acids: CASRLPDRLNTEAFF. The CDR3, as DNA: TGTGCCAGCAGACTTCCCGACAGGCTGAACACTGAAGCTTTCTTT.

This clone was found a few times. This chain uses TRBV7-6 with TRBJ1-2, with D unclear. Trimming took off 1 base at V and 6 bases at J, with 15 bases between the two ends. The CDR3 has 15 amino acids. Germline assignment: CDR1 SGHVS and CDR2 FNYEAQ. CDR3 residues: CASSLDPGTSDGYTF. The CDR3 region has the DNA TGTGCCAGCAGCTTAGACCCGGGAACCTCCGATGGCTACACCTTC.

DNA for the CDR3: TGCGCCAGCAACGAGGCTAGCGGGTTACAAGAGACCCAGTACTTC. Translation: CASNEASGLQETQYF. The V gene is TRBV5-1, the J gene TRBJ2-5, with 8 bases that match TRBD2. Germline CDR1 SGHRS, CDR2 YFSETQ. The junction had 9 bases not matched to a gene; V was cut back by 6 bases and J by 2 bases. The CDR3 spans 15 residues.

The chain combines TRBV27 with TRBJ2-1, with 9 positions matching TRBD1. Germline lookup yields CDR1 MNHEY and CDR2 SMNVEV (reference sequence). V was pared by 7 bases and J by 6 bases, with 7 bases of the junction left unmatched. The CDR3 sequence is 14 residues long. CDR3 nucleotides: TGTGCCAGCATTGGGGGGACAGGGCTCAATGAGCAGTTCTTC. This codes for CASIGGTGLNEQFF.

J is TRBJ1-2 and V is TRBV15; D is perhaps TRBD1 (5 bases). Between the trimmed V and J ends, which lost 0 bases and 4 bases, there was a span of 12 bases. The CDR3 has 15 residues. Germline CDR1 and CDR2: LNHNV and YYDKDF (reference sequence). CDR3 sequence reads: CATSRDLGLGYGYTF. The DNA for the CDR3 is TGTGCCACCAGCAGAGATCTGGGGCTCGGCTATGGCTACACCTTC.

The V gene is TRBV7-9, the J gene TRBJ2-7, with 7 bases fitting TRBD2. The CDR3 covers 15 residues. V shed 5 bases, J shed 3 bases, and the junction held 10 bases outside the gene matches. CDR1 SEHNR and CDR2 FQNEAQ come from the germline V gene (reference sequence). The CDR3 DNA follows: TGTGCCAGCAGCGACCGGACTAAGCGGGACTACGAGCAGTACTTC. The encoded protein is CASSDRTKRDYEQYF.

The chain joins TRBV28 to TRBJ1-2, with D unclear. Germline V gene lookup returns CDR1 MDHEN and CDR2 SYDVKM. The CDR3 is 10 residues long. V was cut by 6 bases and J by 6 bases, with 5 bases left in between. The CDR3 loop is CASSLNGYTF. CDR3 coding DNA: TGTGCCAGCAGCCTAAATGGCTACACCTTC.

V gene TRBV9 combines with J gene TRBJ2-2; D possibly matches TRBD1 or TRBD2 (5 bases each). This CDR3 spans 16 amino acids. V was clipped by 3 bases and J by 0 bases, with 12 bases between them. Germline CDR1 and CDR2: SGDLS and YYNGEE. CDR3 bases: TGTGCCAGCAGCGACGACGGGACCCCGAACACCGGGGAGCTGTTTTTT. It translates to CASSDDGTPNTGELFF. The full variable domain, its missing parts supplied by reference TRBV9 and TRBJ2-2, is DSGVTQTPKHLITATGQRVTLRCSPRSGDLSVYWYQQSLDQGLQFLIQYYNGEERAKGNILERFSAQQFPDLHSELNLSSLELGDSALYFCASSDDGTPNTGELFFGEGSRLTVL.

The V and J genes are TRBV27 and TRBJ2-2; D might be TRBD2 (6 bases). V shed 5 bases and J shed 0 bases, with 16 bases lying between them. CDR1 and CDR2 (germline): MNHEY, SMNVEV (reference sequence). The CDR3 length is 17 residues. CDR3 nucleotides: TGTGCCAGCAGTAGAATCCGCGGGGCTCCGAACACCGGGGAGCTGTTTTTT. Protein sequence: CASSRIRGAPNTGELFF.

The chain couples TRBV7-2 to TRBJ2-5, with D perhaps TRBD1 (5 bases). From germline, CDR1 is SGHTA and CDR2 FQGNSA. The CDR3 is made up of 15 amino acids. The V gene lost 1 base and the J gene lost 6 bases, with 15 bases spanning the gap. The CDR3 is CASSLEQGPLKTQYF. Here the CDR3 DNA reads TGTGCCAGCAGCTTAGAGCAGGGTCCCTTGAAGACCCAGTACTTC.

The chain uses TRBV29-1 and TRBJ2-2, with D possibly matching TRBD1 (6 bases). The CDR3 is made up of 13 amino acids. Trimming removed 7 bases at V and 0 bases at J, with 9 bases between. CDR1 and CDR2 (germline): SQVTM, ANQGSEA. The DNA for the CDR3 is TGCAGCGCCGAGGGGGCGAACACCGGGGAGCTGTTTTTT. As protein: CSAEGANTGELFF.

This clone was recorded a few times. The chain links TRBV7-3 to TRBJ1-1, with D unclear. Per the germline V gene, CDR1 is SGHTA and CDR2 is FQGTGA. V was cut by 5 bases and J by 7 bases, with 14 bases left in between. The CDR3 contains 13 residues. DNA for the CDR3: TGTGCCAGCAGCAACCGGCCTGGCGATGAAGCTTTCTTT. This translates into CASSNRPGDEAFF.